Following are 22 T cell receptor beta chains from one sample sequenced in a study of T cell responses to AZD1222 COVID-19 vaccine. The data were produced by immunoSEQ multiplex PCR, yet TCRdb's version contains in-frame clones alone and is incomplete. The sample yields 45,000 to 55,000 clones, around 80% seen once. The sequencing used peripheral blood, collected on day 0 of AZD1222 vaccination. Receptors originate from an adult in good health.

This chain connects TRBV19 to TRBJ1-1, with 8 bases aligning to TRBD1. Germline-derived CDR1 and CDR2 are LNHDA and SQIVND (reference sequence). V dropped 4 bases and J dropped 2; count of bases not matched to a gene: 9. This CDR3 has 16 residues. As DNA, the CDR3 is TGTGCCAGTAGTAGAGGACAGGGTGGGGGAAACACTGAAGCTTTCTTT. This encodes CASSRGQGGGNTEAFF.

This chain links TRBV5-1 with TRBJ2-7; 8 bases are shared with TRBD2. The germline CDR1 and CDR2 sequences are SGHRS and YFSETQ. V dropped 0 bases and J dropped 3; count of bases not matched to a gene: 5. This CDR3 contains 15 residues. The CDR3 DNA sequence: TGCGCCAGCAGCTTGGGGGCTAGCGGGCTCTACGAGCAGTACTTC. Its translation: CASSLGASGLYEQYF.

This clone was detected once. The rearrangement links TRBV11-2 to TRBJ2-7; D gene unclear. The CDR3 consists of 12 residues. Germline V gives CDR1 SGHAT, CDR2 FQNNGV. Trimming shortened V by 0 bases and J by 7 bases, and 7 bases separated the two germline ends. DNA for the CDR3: TGTGCCAGCAGCTTAGACGTCAGTGAGCAGTACTTC. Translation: CASSLDVSEQYF. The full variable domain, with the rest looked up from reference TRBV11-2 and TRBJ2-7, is EAGVAQSPRYKIIEKRQSVAFWCNPISGHATLYWYQQILGQGPKLLIQFQNNGVVDDSQLPKDRFSAERLKGVDSTLKIQPAKLEDSAVYLCASSLDVSEQYFGPGTRLTVT.

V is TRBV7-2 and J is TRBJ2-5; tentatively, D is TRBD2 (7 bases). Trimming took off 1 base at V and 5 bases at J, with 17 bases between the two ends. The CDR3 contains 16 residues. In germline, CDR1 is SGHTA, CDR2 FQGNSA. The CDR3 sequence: CASSLEIPRGRETQYF. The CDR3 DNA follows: TGTGCCAGCAGCTTAGAGATCCCGCGGGGGCGGGAGACCCAGTACTTC.

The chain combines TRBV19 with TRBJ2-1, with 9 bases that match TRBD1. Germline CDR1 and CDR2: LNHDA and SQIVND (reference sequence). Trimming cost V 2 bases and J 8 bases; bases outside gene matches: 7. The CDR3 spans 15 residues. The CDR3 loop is CASSIMGQGIDEQFF. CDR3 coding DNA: TGTGCCAGTAGTATAATGGGACAGGGTATCGATGAGCAGTTCTTC. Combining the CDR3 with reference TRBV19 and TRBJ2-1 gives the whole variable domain DGGITQSPKYLFRKEGQNVTLSCEQNLNHDAMYWYRQDPGQGLRLIYYSQIVNDFQKGDIAEGYSVSREKKESFPLTVTSAQKNPTAFYLCASSIMGQGIDEQFFGPGTRLTVL.

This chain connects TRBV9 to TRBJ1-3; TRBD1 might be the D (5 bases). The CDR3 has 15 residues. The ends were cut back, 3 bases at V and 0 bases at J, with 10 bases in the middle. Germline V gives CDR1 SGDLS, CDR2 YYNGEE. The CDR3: CASSAAGGSGNTIYF. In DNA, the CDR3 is TGTGCCAGCAGCGCTGCCGGGGGCTCTGGAAACACCATATATTTT. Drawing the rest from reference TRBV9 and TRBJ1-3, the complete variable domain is DSGVTQTPKHLITATGQRVTLRCSPRSGDLSVYWYQQSLDQGLQFLIQYYNGEERAKGNILERFSAQQFPDLHSELNLSSLELGDSALYFCASSAAGGSGNTIYFGEGSWLTVV.

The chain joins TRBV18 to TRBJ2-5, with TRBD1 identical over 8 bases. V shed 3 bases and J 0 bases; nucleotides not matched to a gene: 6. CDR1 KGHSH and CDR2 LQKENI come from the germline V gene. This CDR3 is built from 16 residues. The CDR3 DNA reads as TGTGCCAGCTCACCCCTACCGGGACAGGACCAAGAGACCCAGTACTTC. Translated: CASSPLPGQDQETQYF.

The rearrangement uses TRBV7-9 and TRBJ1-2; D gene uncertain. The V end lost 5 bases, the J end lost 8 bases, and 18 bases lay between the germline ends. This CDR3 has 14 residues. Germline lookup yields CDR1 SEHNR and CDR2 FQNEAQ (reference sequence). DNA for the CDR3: TGTGCCAGCAGCAGTCAGGCGGACCTCAGGGGCTACACCTTC. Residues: CASSSQADLRGYTF.

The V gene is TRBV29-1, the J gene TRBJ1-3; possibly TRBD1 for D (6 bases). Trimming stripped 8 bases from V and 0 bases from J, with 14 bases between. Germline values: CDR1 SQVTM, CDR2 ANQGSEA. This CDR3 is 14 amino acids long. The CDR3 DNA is TGCAGCACACTGGACAGTAGCTCTGGAAACACCATATATTTT. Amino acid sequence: CSTLDSSSGNTIYF.

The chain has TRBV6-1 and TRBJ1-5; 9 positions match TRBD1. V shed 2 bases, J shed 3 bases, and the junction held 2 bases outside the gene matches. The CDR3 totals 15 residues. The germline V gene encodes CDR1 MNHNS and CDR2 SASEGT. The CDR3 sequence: CASSENRGHNQPQHF. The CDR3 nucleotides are TGTGCCAGCAGTGAAAACAGGGGGCACAATCAGCCCCAGCATTTT.

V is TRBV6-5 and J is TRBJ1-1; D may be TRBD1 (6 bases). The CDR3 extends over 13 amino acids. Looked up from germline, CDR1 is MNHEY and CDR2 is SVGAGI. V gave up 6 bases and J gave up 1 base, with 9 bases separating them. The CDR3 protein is CASRLQGNTEAFF. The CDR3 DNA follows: TGTGCCAGCAGATTACAGGGGAACACTGAAGCTTTCTTT.

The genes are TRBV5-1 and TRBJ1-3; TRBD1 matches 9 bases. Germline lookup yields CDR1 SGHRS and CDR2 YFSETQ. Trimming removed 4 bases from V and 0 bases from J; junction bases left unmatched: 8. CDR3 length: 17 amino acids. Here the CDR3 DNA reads TGCGCCAGCAGCCCCCTTCCGACAGGGGGCTCTGGAAACACCATATATTTT. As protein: CASSPLPTGGSGNTIYF.

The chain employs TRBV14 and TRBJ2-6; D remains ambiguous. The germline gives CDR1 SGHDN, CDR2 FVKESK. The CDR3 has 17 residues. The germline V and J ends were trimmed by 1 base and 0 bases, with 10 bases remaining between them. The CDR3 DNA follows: TGTGCCAGCAGCCAAGTACTCCGACGCTCTGGGGCCAACGTCCTGACTTTC. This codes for CASSQVLRRSGANVLTF.

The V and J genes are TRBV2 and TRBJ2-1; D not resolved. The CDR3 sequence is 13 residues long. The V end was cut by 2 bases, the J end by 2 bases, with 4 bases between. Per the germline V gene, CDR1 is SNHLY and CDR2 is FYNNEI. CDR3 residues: CASSETAYNEQFF. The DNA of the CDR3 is TGTGCCAGCAGTGAAACAGCCTACAATGAGCAGTTCTTC.

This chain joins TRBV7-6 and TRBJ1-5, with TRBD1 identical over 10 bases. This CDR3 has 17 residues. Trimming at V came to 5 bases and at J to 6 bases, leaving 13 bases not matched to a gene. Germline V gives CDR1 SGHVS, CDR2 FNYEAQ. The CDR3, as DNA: TGTGCCAGCAGCACATTCCGAGGGACAGGGGATAGTCAGCCCCAGCATTTT. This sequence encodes CASSTFRGTGDSQPQHF.

In DNA, the CDR3 is TGTGCCAGCAGTCGACTAGCGGCCGGCCCCTACGAGCAGTACTTC. Its protein product is CASSRLAAGPYEQYF. This chain uses TRBV2 with TRBJ2-7, with 9 bases fitting TRBD2. This CDR3 spans 15 amino acids. CDR1 is SNHLY, CDR2 FYNNEI, per germline. The V segment lost 5 bases and the J segment 2 bases; nucleotides outside the gene matches: 7.

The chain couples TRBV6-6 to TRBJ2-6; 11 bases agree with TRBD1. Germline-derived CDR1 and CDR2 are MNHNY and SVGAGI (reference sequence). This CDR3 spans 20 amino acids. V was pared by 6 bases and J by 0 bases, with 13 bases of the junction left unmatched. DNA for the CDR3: TGTGCCAGCAGCCCAGTGGGGGACAGGGGGTTGAGCTCTGGGGCCAACGTCCTGACTTTC. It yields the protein CASSPVGDRGLSSGANVLTF.

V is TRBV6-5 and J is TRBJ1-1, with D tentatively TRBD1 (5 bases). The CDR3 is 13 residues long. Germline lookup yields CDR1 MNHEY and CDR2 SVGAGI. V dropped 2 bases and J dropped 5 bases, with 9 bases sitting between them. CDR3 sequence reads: CASSYTDRTEAFF. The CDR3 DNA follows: TGTGCCAGCAGTTACACTGACAGAACTGAAGCTTTCTTT.

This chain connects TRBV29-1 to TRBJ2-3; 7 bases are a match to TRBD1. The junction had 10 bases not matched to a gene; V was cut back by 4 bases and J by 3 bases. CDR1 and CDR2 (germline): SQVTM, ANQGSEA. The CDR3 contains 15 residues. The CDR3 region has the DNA TGCAGCGTTGGAACAGGGGATCGGTGGACAGATACGCAGTATTTT. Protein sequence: CSVGTGDRWTDTQYF.

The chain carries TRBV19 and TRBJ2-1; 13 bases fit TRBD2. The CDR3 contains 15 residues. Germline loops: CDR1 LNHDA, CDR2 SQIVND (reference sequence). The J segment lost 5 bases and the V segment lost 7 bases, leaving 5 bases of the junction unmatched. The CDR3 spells CASNPGTSGNNEQFF. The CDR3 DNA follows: TGTGCCAGTAACCCCGGGACTAGCGGGAACAATGAGCAGTTCTTC.

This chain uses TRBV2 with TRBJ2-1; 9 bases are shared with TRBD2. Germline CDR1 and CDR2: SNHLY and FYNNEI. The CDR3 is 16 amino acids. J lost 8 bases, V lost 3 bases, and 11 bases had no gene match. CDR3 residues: CASSDLAGLKGDEQFF. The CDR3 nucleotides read TGTGCCAGCAGTGACCTAGCGGGACTAAAAGGCGATGAGCAGTTCTTC.

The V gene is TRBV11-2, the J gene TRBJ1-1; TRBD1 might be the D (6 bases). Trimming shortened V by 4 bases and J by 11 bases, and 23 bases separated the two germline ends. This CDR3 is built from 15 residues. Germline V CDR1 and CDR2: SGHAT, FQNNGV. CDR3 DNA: TGTGCCAGCAGCTGGAGATTGACCCAGGGGAGAGGTGCTTTCTTT. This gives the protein CASSWRLTQGRGAFF.